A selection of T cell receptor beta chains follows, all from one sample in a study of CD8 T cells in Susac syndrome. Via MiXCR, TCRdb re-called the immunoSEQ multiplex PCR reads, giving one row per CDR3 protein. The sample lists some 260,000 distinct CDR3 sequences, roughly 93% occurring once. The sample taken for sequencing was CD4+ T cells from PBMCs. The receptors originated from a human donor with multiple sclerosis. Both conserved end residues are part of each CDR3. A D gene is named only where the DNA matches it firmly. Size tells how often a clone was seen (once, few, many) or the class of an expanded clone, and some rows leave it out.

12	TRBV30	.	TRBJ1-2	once	CAWATGFSGYTF	TGTGCCTGGGCGACGGGTTTTTCTGGCTACACCTTC
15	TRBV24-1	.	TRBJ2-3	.	CATSDPTVSTDTQYF	TGTGCCACCAGTGACCCGACCGTTAGCACAGATACGCAGTATTTT
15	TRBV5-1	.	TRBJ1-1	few	CASSLVPGGNTEAFF	TGCGCCAGCAGCTTGGTTCCGGGAGGGAACACTGAAGCTTTCTTT
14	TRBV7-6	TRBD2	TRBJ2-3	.	CASSSLAGGDTQYF	TGTGCCAGCAGCTCCCTAGCGGGGGGAGATACGCAGTATTTT
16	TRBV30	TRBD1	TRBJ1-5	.	CAWSRQGAISNQPQHF	TGTGCCTGGAGTCGACAGGGGGCCATCAGCAATCAGCCCCAGCATTTT
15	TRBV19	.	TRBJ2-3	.	CASSIAGAQGDTQYF	TGTGCCAGTAGTATAGCGGGGGCCCAAGGGGATACGCAGTATTTT
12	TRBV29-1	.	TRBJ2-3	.	CSVHVGTDTQYF	TGCAGCGTTCACGTGGGGACAGATACGCAGTATTTT
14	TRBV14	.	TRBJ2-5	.	CASSQDYIGETQYF	TGTGCCAGCAGCCAAGACTATATCGGGGAGACCCAGTACTTC
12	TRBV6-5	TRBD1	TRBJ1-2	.	CATTTGDYGYTF	TGTGCCACCACGACAGGGGACTATGGCTACACCTTC
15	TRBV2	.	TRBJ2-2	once	CASTPWASNTGELFF	TGTGCCAGCACCCCTTGGGCATCGAACACCGGGGAGCTGTTTTTT
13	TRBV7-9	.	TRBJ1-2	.	CASSPMGEVGYTF	TGTGCCAGCAGCCCGATGGGGGAGGTTGGCTACACCTTC
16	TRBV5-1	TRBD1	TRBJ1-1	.	CASSLGQGARDTEAFF	TGCGCCAGCAGCTTGGGTCAGGGGGCCAGGGACACTGAAGCTTTCTTT
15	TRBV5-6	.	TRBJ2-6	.	CASSRYYSGANVLTF	TGTGCCAGCAGCCGATACTACTCTGGGGCCAACGTCCTGACTTTC
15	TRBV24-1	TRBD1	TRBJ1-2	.	CATSESTRTGRGYTF	TGTGCCACCAGTGAATCCACGAGGACAGGGCGCGGCTACACCTTC
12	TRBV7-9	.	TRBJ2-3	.	CATSGITDTQYF	TGTGCCACCTCGGGGATCACAGATACGCAGTATTTT
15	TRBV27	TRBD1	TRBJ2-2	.	CASSFGDRTGGELFF	TGTGCCAGCAGTTTCGGGGACAGGACGGGCGGGGAGCTGTTTTTT
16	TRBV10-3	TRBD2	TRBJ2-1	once	CAISVGLAGVRNEQFF	TGTGCCATCAGCGTTGGGCTAGCGGGAGTTCGAAATGAGCAGTTCTTC
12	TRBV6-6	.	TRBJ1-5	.	CASSFDNQPQHF	TGTGCCAGCAGCTTCGACAATCAGCCCCAGCATTTT
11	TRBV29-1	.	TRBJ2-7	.	CSVRRSREQYF	TGCAGCGTCCGAAGGTCCCGCGAGCAGTACTTC
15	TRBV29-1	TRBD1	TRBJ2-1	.	CSATGGSGSYNEQFF	TGCAGCGCCACAGGGGGTTCTGGCTCCTACAATGAGCAGTTCTTC
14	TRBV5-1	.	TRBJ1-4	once	CASSLDTGGEKLFF	TGCGCCAGCAGCTTGGATACAGGCGGAGAAAAACTGTTTTTT
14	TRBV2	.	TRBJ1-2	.	CASSGRGREHGYTF	TGTGCCAGCAGTGGAAGGGGCAGGGAACATGGCTACACCTTC
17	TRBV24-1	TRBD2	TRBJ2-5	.	CATSDFSTSGSWETQYF	TGTGCCACCAGTGATTTTTCGACTAGCGGGAGCTGGGAGACCCAGTACTTC
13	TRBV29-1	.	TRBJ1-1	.	CSVGVTGNTEAFF	TGCAGCGTTGGAGTAACAGGGAACACTGAAGCTTTCTTT
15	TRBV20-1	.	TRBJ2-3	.	CSASEARGHIDTQYF	TGCAGTGCTAGTGAAGCTCGGGGGCACATAGATACGCAGTATTTT
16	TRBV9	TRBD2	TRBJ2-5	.	CASSVGSRLAEETQYF	TGTGCCAGCAGCGTAGGGTCAAGACTAGCGGAAGAGACCCAGTACTTC
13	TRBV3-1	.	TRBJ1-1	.	CASSQDPPPEAFF	TGTGCCAGCAGCCAAGATCCCCCCCCTGAAGCTTTCTTT
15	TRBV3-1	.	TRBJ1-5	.	CASSQGPGIGQPQHF	TGTGCCAGCAGCCAAGGCCCCGGGATCGGCCAGCCCCAGCATTTT
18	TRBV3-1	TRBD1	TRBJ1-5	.	CASSQGASGTGRNQPQHF	TGTGCCAGCAGCCAAGGCGCTTCTGGGACAGGACGCAATCAGCCCCAGCATTTT
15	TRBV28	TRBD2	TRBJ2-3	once	CASRMIAGVVATQYF	TGTGCCAGCAGGATGATCGCGGGAGTGGTGGCTACGCAGTATTTT
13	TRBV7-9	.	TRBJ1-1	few	CASSLEGGTEAFF	TGTGCCAGCAGCTTAGAGGGGGGCACTGAAGCTTTCTTT
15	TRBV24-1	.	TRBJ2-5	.	CATSDPQGVGETQYF	TGTGCCACCAGTGATCCACAGGGAGTCGGAGAGACCCAGTACTTC
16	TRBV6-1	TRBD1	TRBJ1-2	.	CASRSGTDITINGYTF	TGTGCCAGCAGGAGCGGGACAGATATAACTATTAATGGCTACACCTTC
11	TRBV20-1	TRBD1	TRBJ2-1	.	CSARAGQVGFF	TGCAGTGCTAGAGCGGGACAGGTGGGGTTCTTC
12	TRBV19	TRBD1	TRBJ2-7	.	CASNGDSYEQYF	TGTGCCAGTAACGGGGACAGCTACGAGCAGTACTTC
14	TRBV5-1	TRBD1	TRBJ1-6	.	CASSWGQARSPLHF	TGCGCCAGCAGCTGGGGACAGGCGCGGTCACCCCTCCACTTT
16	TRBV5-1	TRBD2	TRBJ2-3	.	CASSLTSGTGSDTQYF	TGCGCCAGCAGTTTGACTAGCGGGACAGGATCAGATACGCAGTATTTT
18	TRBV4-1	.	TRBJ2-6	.	CASSSLTSSRAGANVLTF	TGCGCCAGCAGCTCCCTAACTAGCAGTCGGGCTGGGGCCAACGTCCTGACTTTC
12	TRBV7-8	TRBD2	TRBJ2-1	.	CASSFFGRAGFF	TGTGCCAGCAGCTTCTTCGGGAGGGCCGGTTTCTTC
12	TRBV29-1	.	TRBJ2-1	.	CSVRRAYNEQFF	TGCAGCGTTCGAAGGGCCTACAATGAGCAGTTCTTC